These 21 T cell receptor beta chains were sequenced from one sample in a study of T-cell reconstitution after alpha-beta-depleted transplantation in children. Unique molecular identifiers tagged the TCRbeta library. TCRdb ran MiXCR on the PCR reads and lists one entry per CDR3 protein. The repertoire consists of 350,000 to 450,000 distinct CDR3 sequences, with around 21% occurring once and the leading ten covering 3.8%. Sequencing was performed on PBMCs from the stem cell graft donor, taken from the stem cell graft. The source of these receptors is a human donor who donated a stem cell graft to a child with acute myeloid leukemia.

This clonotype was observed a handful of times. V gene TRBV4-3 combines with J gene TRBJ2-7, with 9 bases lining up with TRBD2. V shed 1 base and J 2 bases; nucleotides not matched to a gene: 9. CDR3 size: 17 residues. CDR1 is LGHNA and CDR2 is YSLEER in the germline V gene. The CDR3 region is CASSQVTLAGLPYEQYF. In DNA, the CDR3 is TGCGCCAGCAGCCAAGTTACTCTAGCGGGACTACCCTACGAGCAGTACTTC.

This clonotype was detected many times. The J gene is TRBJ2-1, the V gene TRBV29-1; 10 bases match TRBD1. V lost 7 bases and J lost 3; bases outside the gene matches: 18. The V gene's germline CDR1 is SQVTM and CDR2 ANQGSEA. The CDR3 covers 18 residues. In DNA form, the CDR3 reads TGCAGCGCCACAATGAAACCTCGACAGGGGGCGGGCTACAATGAGCAGTTCTTC. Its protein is CSATMKPRQGAGYNEQFF.

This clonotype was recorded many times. This CDR3 is CATSDLPNTQYF. The CDR3 DNA sequence: TGTGCCACCAGTGATTTGCCCAATACGCAGTATTTT. The rearrangement links TRBV24-1 to TRBJ2-3; the D is unclear. V was trimmed by 0 bases and J by 7 bases, leaving 4 bases between them. Germline loops: CDR1 KGHDR, CDR2 SFDVKD. The CDR3 has 12 residues.

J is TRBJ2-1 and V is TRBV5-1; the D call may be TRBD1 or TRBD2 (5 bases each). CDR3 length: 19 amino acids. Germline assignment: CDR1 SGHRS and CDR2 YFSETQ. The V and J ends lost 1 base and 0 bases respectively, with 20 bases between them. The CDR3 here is CASSLYGTTGPISYNEQFF. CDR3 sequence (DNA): TGCGCCAGCAGCTTGTATGGGACCACGGGACCAATCTCCTACAATGAGCAGTTCTTC.

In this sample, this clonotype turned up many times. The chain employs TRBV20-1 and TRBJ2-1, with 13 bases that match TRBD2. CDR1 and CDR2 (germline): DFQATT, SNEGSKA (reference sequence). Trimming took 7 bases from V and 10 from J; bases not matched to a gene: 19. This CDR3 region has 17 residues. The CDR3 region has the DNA TGCAGTGTTCCCCTCATCCCCGGGACTAGCGGGATTCGGGAGCAGTTCTTC. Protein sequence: CSVPLIPGTSGIREQFF.

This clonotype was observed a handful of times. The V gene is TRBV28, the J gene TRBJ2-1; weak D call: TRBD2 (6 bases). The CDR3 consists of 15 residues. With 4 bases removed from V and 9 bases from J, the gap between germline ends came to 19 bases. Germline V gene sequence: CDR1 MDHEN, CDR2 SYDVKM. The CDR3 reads CASSSPGEEIGEQFF. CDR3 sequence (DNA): TGTGCCAGCAGTTCCCCTGGGGAGGAGATTGGTGAGCAGTTCTTC.

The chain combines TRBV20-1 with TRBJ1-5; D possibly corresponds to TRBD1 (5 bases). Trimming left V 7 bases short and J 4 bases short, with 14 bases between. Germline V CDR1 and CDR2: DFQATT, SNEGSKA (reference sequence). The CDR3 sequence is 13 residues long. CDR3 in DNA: TGCAGTGTAACAGGTTCGGGAAATCAGCCCCAGCATTTT. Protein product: CSVTGSGNQPQHF.

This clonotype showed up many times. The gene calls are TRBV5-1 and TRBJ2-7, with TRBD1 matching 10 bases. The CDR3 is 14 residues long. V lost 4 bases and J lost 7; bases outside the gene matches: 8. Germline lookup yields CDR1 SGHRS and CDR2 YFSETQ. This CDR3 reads CASSTGTGEGEQYF. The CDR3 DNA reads TGCGCCAGCAGCACCGGGACAGGGGAAGGGGAGCAGTACTTC.

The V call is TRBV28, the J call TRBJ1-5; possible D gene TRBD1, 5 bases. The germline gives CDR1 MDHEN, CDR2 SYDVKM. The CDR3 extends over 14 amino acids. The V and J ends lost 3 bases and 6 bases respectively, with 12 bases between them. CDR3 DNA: TGTGCCAGCAGTTTGGGGGGTTACTCTCAGCCCCAGCATTTT. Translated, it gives CASSLGGYSQPQHF. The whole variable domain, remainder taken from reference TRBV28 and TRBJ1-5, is DVKVTQSSRYLVKRTGEKVFLECVQDMDHENMFWYRQDPGLGLRLIYFSYDVKMKEKGDIPEGYSVSREKKERFSLILESASTNQTSMYLCASSLGGYSQPQHFGDGTRLSIL.

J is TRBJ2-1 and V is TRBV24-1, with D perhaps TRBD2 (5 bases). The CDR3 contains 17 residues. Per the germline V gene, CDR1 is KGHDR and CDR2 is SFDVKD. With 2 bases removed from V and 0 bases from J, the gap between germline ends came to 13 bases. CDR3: CATSDSRGLSSYNEQFF. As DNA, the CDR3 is TGTGCCACCAGTGATTCCCGAGGGCTTAGCTCCTACAATGAGCAGTTCTTC.

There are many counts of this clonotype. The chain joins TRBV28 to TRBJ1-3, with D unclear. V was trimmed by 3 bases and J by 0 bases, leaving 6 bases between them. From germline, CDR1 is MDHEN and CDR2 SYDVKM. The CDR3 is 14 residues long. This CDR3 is CASSFGNSGNTIYF. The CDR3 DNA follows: TGTGCCAGCAGTTTCGGGAACTCTGGAAACACCATATATTTT.

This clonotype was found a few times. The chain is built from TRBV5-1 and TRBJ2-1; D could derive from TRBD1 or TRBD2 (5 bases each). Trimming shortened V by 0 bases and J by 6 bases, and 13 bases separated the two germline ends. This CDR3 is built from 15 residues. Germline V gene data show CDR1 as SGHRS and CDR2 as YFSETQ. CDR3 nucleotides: TGCGCCAGCAGCTTGGAGACCGGGACCTCCAATGAGCAGTTCTTC. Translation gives CASSLETGTSNEQFF.

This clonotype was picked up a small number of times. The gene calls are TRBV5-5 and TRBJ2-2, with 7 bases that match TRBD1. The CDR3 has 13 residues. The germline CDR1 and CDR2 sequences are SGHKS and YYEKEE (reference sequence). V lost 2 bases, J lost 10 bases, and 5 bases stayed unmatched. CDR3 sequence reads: CASSFDRDEELFF. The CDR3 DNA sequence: TGTGCCAGCAGCTTCGACAGGGACGAGGAGCTGTTTTTT. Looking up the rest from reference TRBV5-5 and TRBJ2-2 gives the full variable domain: DAGVTQSPTHLIKTRGQQVTLRCSPISGHKSVSWYQQVLGQGPQFIFQYYEKEERGRGNFPDRFSARQFPNYSSELNVNALLLGDSALYLCASSFDRDEELFFGEGSRLTVL.

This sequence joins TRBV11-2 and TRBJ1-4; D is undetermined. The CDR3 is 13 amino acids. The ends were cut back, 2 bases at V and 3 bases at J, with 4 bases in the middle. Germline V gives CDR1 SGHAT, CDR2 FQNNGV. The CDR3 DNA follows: TGTGCCAGCAGCTTATTGGCTAATGAAAAACTGTTTTTT. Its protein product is CASSLLANEKLFF.

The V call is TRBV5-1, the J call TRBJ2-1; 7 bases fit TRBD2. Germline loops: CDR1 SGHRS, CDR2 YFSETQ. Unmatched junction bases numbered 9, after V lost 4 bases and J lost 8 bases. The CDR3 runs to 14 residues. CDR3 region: CASSPQAGDYEQFF. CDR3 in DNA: TGCGCCAGCAGCCCCCAGGCGGGAGATTATGAGCAGTTCTTC.

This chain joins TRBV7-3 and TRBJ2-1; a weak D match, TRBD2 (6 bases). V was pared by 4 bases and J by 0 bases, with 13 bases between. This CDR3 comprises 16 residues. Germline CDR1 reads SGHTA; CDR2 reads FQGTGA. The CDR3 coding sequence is TGTGCCAGCAGCTCTGGGCGGGGTGACTCCTACAATGAGCAGTTCTTC. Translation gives CASSSGRGDSYNEQFF.

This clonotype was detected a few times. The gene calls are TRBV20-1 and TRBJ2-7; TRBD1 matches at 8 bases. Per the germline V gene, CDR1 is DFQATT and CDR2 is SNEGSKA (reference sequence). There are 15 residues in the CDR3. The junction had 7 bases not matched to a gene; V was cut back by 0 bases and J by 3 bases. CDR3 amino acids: CSARDIGQGIYEQYF. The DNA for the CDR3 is TGCAGTGCTAGAGATATAGGACAGGGTATCTACGAGCAGTACTTC.

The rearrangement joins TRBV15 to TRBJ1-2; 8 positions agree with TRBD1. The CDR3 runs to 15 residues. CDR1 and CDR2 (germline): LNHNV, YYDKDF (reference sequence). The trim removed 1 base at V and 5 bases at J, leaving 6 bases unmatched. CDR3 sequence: CATSRGRTGFYGYTF. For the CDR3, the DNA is TGTGCCACCAGCAGAGGAAGGACAGGGTTTTATGGCTACACCTTC. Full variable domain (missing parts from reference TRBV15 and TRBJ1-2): DAMVIQNPRYQVTQFGKPVTLSCSQTLNHNVMYWYQQKSSQAPKLLFHYYDKDFNNEADTPDNFQSRRPNTSFCFLDIRSPGLGDTAMYLCATSRGRTGFYGYTFGSGTRLTVV.

DNA of the CDR3: TGTGCCAGCAGCCAGACCGGGACTAGCGGGGGCAGGGAGCAGTTCTTC. This gives the protein CASSQTGTSGGREQFF. The chain couples TRBV4-2 to TRBJ2-1, with 14 bases lining up with TRBD2. The germline gives CDR1 LGHNA, CDR2 YNFKEQ. The CDR3 extends over 16 amino acids. The ends lost 3 bases at V and 10 bases at J; junction bases unmatched: 8.

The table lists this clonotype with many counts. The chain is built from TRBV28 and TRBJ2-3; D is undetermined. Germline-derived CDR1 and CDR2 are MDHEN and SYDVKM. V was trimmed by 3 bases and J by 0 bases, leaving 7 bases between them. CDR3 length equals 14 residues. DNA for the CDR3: TGTGCCAGCAGTTTTGGGAAAAGCACAGATACGCAGTATTTT. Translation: CASSFGKSTDTQYF.

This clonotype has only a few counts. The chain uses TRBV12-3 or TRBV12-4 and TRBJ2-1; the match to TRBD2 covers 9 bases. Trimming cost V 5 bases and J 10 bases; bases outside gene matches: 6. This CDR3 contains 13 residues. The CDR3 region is CASSGPLAGEQFF. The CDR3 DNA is TGTGCCAGCAGTGGCCCACTAGCGGGCGAGCAGTTCTTC.